This entry features one T cell receptor (beta chain) sequence. The antigen is not known. The sample comes from a study of identical twins. General study results and limits: Invariant T cells like MAIT and iNKT could partly confound the zero-insertion analyses. The study found weaker excess twin sharing in beta out-of-frame sequences.

The CDR3 contains 14 residues. The trim removed 4 bases at V and 3 bases at J, leaving 3 bases unmatched. The germline CDR1 and CDR2 sequences are SGHTA and FQGNSA. Unique molecular identifiers were present on the cDNA, which also gained a universal primer site by template switching. TCRdb independently ran MiXCR on the 5' RACE reads; one entry per CDR3 protein. Here the sample spans about 530,000 distinct CDR3 sequences, approximately 14% being singletons. The same data also went into a second study, on yellow fever vaccine responses in identical twins.

The material sequenced was CD4+ T cells sorted from blood. The chain links TRBV7-2 to TRBJ2-7; TRBD1 matches at 10 bases. The receptor was derived from a woman aged 18 to 35 in good health. The CDR3 bases are TGTGCCAGCAGCTGGGGACAGGGGTTCTACGAGCAGTACTTC. It encodes CASSWGQGFYEQYF.